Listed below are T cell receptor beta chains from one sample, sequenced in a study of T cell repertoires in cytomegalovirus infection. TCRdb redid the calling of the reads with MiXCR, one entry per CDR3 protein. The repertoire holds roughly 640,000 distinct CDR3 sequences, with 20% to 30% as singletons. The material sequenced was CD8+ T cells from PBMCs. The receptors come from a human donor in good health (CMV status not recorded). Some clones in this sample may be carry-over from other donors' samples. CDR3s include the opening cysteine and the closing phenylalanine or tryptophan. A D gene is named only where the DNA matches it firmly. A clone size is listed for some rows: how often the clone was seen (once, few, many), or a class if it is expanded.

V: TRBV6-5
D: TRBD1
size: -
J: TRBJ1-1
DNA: TGTGCCAGCAGCCTCGGGGCAGGGGGCATGCCTGAAGCTTTCTTT
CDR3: CASSLGAGGMPEAFF

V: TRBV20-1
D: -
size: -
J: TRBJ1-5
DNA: TGCAGTGCTAGAAGCTCAGGGGAGGGTATTTCGGCCCAGCATTTT
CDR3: CSARSSGEGISAQHF

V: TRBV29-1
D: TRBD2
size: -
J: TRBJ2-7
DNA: TGCAGCGCTGGGACTAGCTCGCTCTACGAGCAGTACTTC
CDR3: CSAGTSSLYEQYF

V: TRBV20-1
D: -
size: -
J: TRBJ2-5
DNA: TGCAGTGCCTACTCCAGGGTCGGGGAGACCCAGTACTTC
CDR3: CSAYSRVGETQYF

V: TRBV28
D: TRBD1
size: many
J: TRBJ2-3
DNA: TGTGCCAGCAGCTTGCGACAGGGAAGCACAGATACGCAGTATTTT
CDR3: CASSLRQGSTDTQYF

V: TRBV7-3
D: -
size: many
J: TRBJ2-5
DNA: TGTGCCAGCAGCCCCGGGATCACCATTGAAGAGACCCAGTACTTC
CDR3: CASSPGITIEETQYF

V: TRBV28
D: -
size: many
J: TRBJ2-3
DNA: TGTGCCACTTGGACAGCGGAGGATGGGCAATATGCGGATACGCAGTATTTT
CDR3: CATWTAEDGQYADTQYF

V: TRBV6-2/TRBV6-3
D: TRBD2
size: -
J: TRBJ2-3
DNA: TGTGCCAGCAGTTCTACTAGCGGGTTAGATACGCAGTATTTT
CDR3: CASSSTSGLDTQYF

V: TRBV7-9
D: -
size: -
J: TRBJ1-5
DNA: TGTGCCAGCAGCTCCCCCGATAGTCCCAATCAGCCCCAGCATTTT
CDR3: CASSSPDSPNQPQHF

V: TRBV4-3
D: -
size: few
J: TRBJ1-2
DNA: TGCGCCAGCAGCCAAGATTGGCAGGCGTCTTATGGCTACACCTTC
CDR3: CASSQDWQASYGYTF

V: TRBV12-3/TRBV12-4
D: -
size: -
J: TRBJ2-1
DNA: TGTGCCAGCACCATCCCGTCTCTTTGGCGGGGGCTAGAAAGTGAGCAGTTCTTC
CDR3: CASTIPSLWRGLESEQFF

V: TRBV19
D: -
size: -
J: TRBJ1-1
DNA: TGTGCCAGTAGTATAGGGCGGGAGTTTGAAGCTTTCTTT
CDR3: CASSIGREFEAFF

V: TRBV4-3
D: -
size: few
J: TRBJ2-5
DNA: TGCGCCAGCAGCCAAGAAAACAGCCAAGAGACCCAGTACTTC
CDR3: CASSQENSQETQYF

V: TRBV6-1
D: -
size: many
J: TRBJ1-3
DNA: TGTGCCAGCGGAGGACAAAACTCTGGAAACACCATATATTTT
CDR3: CASGGQNSGNTIYF

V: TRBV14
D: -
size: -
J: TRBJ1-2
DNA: TGTGCCAGCAGCCAAGATCTTCGCCGGGACACAAGATACTATGGCTACACCTTC
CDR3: CASSQDLRRDTRYYGYTF

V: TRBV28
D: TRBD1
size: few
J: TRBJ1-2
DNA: TGTGCCAGCAGCCGCACAGGGGAGGACGGCTACACCTTC
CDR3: CASSRTGEDGYTF

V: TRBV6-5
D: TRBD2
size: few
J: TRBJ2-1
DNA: TGTGCCAGCAGAGTTAGCGGGGGGGACTACAATGAGCAGTTCTTC
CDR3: CASRVSGGDYNEQFF